Listed below are T cell receptor beta chains from one sample, sequenced in a study of CD8 T cells in ankylosing spondylitis. TCRdb analysed the 5' RACE reads with MiXCR anew, one entry per CDR3 protein. This sample has 350,000 or so distinct CDR3 sequences, with about 14% found just once. The specimen was blood, either unsorted or a sorted T cell fraction (not recorded which). The source of these receptors is a male donor with ankylosing spondylitis or in good health (not recorded which). Each CDR3 is given with its conserved first and last residue. D genes are given only for firm matches. Clone size is not always given. Where it is, it says once, few, many or a class for expanded clones.

few	TRBJ1-5	TRBV20-1	-	TGCAGTGCTAGTCAGAGCAATAGCAATCAGCCCCAGCATTTT	CSASQSNSNQPQHF
few	TRBJ1-2	TRBV18	-	TGTGCCAGCTCAGCTGGATTGGCTAACTATGGCTACACCTTC	CASSAGLANYGYTF
-	TRBJ2-1	TRBV5-6	-	TGTGCCAGCAGCCCCGGAACCCAGTCCTACAATGAGCAGTTCTTC	CASSPGTQSYNEQFF
-	TRBJ2-3	TRBV18	-	TGTGCCAGCTCACCACCATCTAGCACAGATACGCAGTATTTT	CASSPPSSTDTQYF
few	TRBJ2-5	TRBV6-1	-	TGTGCCAGCAGTCGAGCGGGTTACCAAGAGACCCAGTACTTC	CASSRAGYQETQYF
few	TRBJ2-7	TRBV7-2	TRBD1	TGTGCCAGCAGCTATACCGGGACAGGGGGATACGAGCAGTACTTC	CASSYTGTGGYEQYF
few	TRBJ1-6	TRBV6-1	TRBD1	TGTGCCAGCAGGAAAAAACCCGGGACAGGGGGCGATAATTCACCCCTCCACTTT	CASRKKPGTGGDNSPLHF
-	TRBJ1-1	TRBV12-3/TRBV12-4	TRBD1	TGTGCCAGCAGTTACAGGGGTGGAGGCACTGAAGCTTTCTTT	CASSYRGGGTEAFF
many	TRBJ1-2	TRBV10-3	TRBD1	TGTGCCATCCAAGAGGGGACAGGGGTGTCCAACAATGGCTACACCTTC	CAIQEGTGVSNNGYTF
few	TRBJ1-2	TRBV15	-	TGTGCCACCAGCAGAGGATTAGGTGGCTACACCTTC	CATSRGLGGYTF
few	TRBJ2-2	TRBV5-1	-	TGCGCCAGCACAACTTCAGGTTTGGGCCGATCCGGGGAGCTGTTTTTT	CASTTSGLGRSGELFF
-	TRBJ2-1	TRBV5-1	TRBD1	TGCGCCAGCAGCCCGGACAGGCCTTCCTACAATGAGCAGTTCTTC	CASSPDRPSYNEQFF
many	TRBJ1-1	TRBV6-5	-	TGTGCCAGCAGTTACTCGATAGGCCCTGGGGTGACTGAAGCTTTCTTT	CASSYSIGPGVTEAFF
-	TRBJ2-1	TRBV20-1	TRBD2	TGCAGTGGGGGGCTAGCGGGAGGGCCGGGTCAGTTCTTC	CSGGLAGGPGQFF
many	TRBJ1-2	TRBV7-2	TRBD1	TGTGCCAGCAGCTTAAGTGGGACAGGGGCCTATGGCTACACCTTC	CASSLSGTGAYGYTF
-	TRBJ2-1	TRBV6-5	-	TGTGCCAGCAGTTACTCCGAGCGGAATGAGCAGTTCTTC	CASSYSERNEQFF
-	TRBJ1-4	TRBV10-3	-	TGTGCCATCGGGGGAGCTGGACCTTATGAAAAACTGTTTTTT	CAIGGAGPYEKLFF
-	TRBJ1-1	TRBV20-1	-	TGCAGTGCCCTAACTCAGGGAAGGGGTGAAGCTTTCTTT	CSALTQGRGEAFF
-	TRBJ1-1	TRBV5-1	-	TGCGCCAGCAGTTCTTCCCCCTCGGTGGGCACTGTAGCTTTCTTT	CASSSSPSVGTVAFF
few	TRBJ2-2	TRBV5-1	-	TGCGCCAGCAGCTTGGGAGGCAATCGTCAAAGGGCCGGGGAGCTGTTTTTT	CASSLGGNRQRAGELFF
few	TRBJ2-1	TRBV9	TRBD2	TGTGCCAGCAGCTTCCGGACTACCGGGGGGGGTGAGCAGTTCTTC	CASSFRTTGGGEQFF
-	TRBJ2-5	TRBV4-1	-	TGCGCCAGCAGCCAAGTCCCCAGGGGGGAAGAGACCCAGTACTTC	CASSQVPRGEETQYF
-	TRBJ2-3	TRBV10-1	TRBD1	TGCGCCAGCAGACCAGGCTGGGGACAGAGTCCGGAGTATTTT	CASRPGWGQSPEYF
-	TRBJ2-1	TRBV20-1	TRBD2	TGCAGTGCTAGAGATCTGGCTAGCGGGAGTCGAAATGAGCAGTTCTTC	CSARDLASGSRNEQFF
-	TRBJ2-5	TRBV10-2	-	TGCGCCAGCAGTGACTGGGGAGAGACCCAGTACTTC	CASSDWGETQYF
-	TRBJ1-4	TRBV10-2	-	TGCGCCAGCAGTGAGAAAGGATTTGAAAAACTGTTTTTT	CASSEKGFEKLFF
few	TRBJ2-7	TRBV11-2	-	TGTGCCAGCAGCTTAGATCTGAAGGGCTACGAGCAGTACTTC	CASSLDLKGYEQYF
-	TRBJ2-4	TRBV20-1	TRBD1	TGCAGTGCCGCGGACAGGGCTGGAAACATTCAGTACTTC	CSAADRAGNIQYF
-	TRBJ2-5	TRBV20-1	TRBD2	TGCAGTGCTACGGCCCCTAACTCCGGGACTAGGAAGTTGGAGACCCAGTACTTC	CSATAPNSGTRKLETQYF
many	TRBJ2-1	TRBV12-3/TRBV12-4	-	TGTGCCAGCACCCCGGGGCGGGGAAGCTCCTACAATGAGCAGTTCTTC	CASTPGRGSSYNEQFF
-	TRBJ2-1	TRBV7-2	-	TGTGCCAGCAGAAGGAGCCTTGAGCAGTTCTTC	CASRRSLEQFF
few	TRBJ2-7	TRBV12-3/TRBV12-4	-	TGTGCCAGCAGTTTACTCGGAAAGCAGTACTTC	CASSLLGKQYF
few	TRBJ2-3	TRBV5-1	TRBD2	TGCGCCAGCAGCTTGGAGGAGCGGGAATTATATTTT	CASSLEERELYF
many	TRBJ1-1	TRBV7-6	-	TGTGCCAGCAGCTTAGGAGGGTCGGGCACTGAAGCTTTCTTT	CASSLGGSGTEAFF
-	TRBJ2-1	TRBV20-1	-	TGCAGTGCGGGGGACAATGAGCAGTTCTTC	CSAGDNEQFF
many	TRBJ1-2	TRBV11-2	-	TGTGCCAGCAGCCCCGGGGGGGGCGACTATGGCTACACCTTC	CASSPGGGDYGYTF
-	TRBJ2-2	TRBV6-1	TRBD1	TGTGCCAGCAGTGAACAGGGGGCCCCCGGGGAGCTGTTTTTT	CASSEQGAPGELFF
few	TRBJ1-2	TRBV7-2	-	TGTGCCAGCAGCTTAAAGGCCAGCTCCTATGGCTACACCTTC	CASSLKASSYGYTF
many	TRBJ2-7	TRBV20-1	-	TGCAGTGCTAGAGATCAGGGTGCCCACGAGCAGTACTTC	CSARDQGAHEQYF
few	TRBJ1-1	TRBV10-3	-	TGTGCCATCAGTGCCGTGGGGGGTAGTGGCACTGAAGCTTTCTTT	CAISAVGGSGTEAFF
few	TRBJ1-6	TRBV4-1	-	TGCGCCAGCAGCCAAGATAGGGGATTCACCCTCCACTTT	CASSQDRGFTLHF